This record looks at one TCR beta chain sequence and its context. Its antigen is as yet unknown. Use of 60 Vbeta and 13 Jbeta primers characterized the PCR. Produced via immunoSEQ multiplex PCR; TCRdb's table is partial and in-frame only. The table gives under 70,000 clones; the top ten clones make up approximately 2% of it. V lost 2 bases and J lost 7; bases outside the gene matches: 10. The CDR3 runs 15 residues. Germline CDR1 MGHRA, CDR2 YSYEKL. The sample is drawn from a study of cytomegalovirus exposure and HLA in healthy donors. Study-wide results and caveats: Among TCR beta chains of equal frequency, HLA-associated ones were more clonally expanded in a later analysis. Presence/absence analyses supposed approximately even sequencing depth among donors. TRBV6-2, TRBV6-3 and some other V segments were excluded as indistinguishable.

Specimen: PBMCs. The source is a woman under 30 in good health and CMV-seronegative. The rearrangement links TRBV4-1 to TRBJ1-2; 7 nucleotides line up with TRBD1. CDR3 amino acids: CASSQPKTGTGGYTF. CDR3 coding DNA: TGCGCCAGCAGCCAACCCAAGACAGGGACCGGTGGCTACACCTTC.